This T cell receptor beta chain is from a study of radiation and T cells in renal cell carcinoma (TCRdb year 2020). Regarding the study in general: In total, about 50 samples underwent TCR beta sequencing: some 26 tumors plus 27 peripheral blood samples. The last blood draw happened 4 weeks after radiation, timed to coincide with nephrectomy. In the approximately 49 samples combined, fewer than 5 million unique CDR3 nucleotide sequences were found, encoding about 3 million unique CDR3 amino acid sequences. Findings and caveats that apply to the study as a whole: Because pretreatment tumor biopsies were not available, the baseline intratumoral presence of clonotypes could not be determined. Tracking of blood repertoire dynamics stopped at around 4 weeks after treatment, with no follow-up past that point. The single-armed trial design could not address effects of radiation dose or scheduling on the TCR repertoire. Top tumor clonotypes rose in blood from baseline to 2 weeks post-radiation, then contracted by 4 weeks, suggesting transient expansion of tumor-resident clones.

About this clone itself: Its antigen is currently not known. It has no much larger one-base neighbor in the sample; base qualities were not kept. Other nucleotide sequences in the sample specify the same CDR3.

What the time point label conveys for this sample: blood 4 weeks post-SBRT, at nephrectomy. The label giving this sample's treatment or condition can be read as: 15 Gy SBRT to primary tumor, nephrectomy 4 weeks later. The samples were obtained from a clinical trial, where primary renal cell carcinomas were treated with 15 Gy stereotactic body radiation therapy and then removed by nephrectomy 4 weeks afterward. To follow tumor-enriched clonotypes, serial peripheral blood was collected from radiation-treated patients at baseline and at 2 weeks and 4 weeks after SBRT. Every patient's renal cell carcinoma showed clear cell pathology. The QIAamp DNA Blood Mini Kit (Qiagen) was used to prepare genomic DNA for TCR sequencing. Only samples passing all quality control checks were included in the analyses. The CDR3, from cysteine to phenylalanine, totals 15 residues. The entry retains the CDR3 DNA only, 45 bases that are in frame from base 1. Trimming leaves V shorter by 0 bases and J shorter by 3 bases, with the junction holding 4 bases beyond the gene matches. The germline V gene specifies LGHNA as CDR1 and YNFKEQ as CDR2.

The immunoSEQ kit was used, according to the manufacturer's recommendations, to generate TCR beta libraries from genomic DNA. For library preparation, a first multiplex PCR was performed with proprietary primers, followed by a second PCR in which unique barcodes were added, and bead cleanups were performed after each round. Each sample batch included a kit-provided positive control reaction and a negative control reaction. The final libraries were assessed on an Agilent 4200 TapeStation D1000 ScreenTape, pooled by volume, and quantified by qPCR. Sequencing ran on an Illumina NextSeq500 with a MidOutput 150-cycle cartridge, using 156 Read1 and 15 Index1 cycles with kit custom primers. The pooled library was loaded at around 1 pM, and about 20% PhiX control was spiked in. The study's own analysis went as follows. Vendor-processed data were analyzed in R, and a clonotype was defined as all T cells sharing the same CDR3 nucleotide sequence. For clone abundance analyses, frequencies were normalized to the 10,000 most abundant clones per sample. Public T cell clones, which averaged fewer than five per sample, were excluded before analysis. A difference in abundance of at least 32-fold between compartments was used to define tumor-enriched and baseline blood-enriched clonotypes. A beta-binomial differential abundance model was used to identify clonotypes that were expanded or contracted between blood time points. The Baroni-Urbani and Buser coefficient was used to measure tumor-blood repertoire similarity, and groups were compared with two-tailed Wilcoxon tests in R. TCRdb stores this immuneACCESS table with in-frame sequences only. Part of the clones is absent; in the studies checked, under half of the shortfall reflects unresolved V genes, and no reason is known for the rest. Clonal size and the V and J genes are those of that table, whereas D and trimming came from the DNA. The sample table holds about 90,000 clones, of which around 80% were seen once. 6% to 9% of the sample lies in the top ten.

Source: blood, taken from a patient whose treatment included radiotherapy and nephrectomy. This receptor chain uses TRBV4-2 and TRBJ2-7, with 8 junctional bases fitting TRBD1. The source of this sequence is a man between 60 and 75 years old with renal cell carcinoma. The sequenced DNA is TGTGCCAGCAGCCAAGACAGGGGGCAGGGCTACGAGCAGTACTTC. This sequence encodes CASSQDRGQGYEQYF.